The 2 T cell receptor beta chains reported below all come from one sample, sequenced in a study of CD8+CD57+ T cells in acquired aplastic anemia. The use of genomic DNA as template underpinned the TCR beta VDJ and CDR3 profiling. MiXCR was run by TCRdb on the reads, yielding one entry per CDR3 protein. The table includes 350,000 to 450,000 distinct CDR3 sequences, 65% to 75% detected once. The sample comprised sorted CD4+, CD8+, or CD8+CD57+ T cells (not recorded which) from PBMCs. The receptor source for this set is a human donor in good health, serving as a control.

This clonotype was observed many times. The chain combines TRBV7-9 with TRBJ1-2; 9 nucleotides match TRBD1. Germline assignment: CDR1 SEHNR and CDR2 FQNEAQ (reference sequence). V was pared by 1 base and J by 2 bases, with 2 bases of the junction left unmatched. The CDR3 is made up of 15 amino acids. Here the CDR3 reads CASSLEQGANYGYTF. The CDR3 DNA reads as TGTGCCAGCAGCTTAGAACAGGGGGCCAACTATGGCTACACCTTC.

This clonotype has a count of ten or more. The CDR3 region is CASSELNRVYEQYF. CDR3 DNA sequence: TGTGCCAGCAGTGAGCTAAACAGGGTCTACGAGCAGTACTTC. The V call is TRBV6-1, the J call TRBJ2-7, with D possibly TRBD1 on 6 matching bases. Looked up from germline, CDR1 is MNHNS and CDR2 is SASEGT. Trimming removed 3 bases from V and 3 bases from J, with 12 bases in between. This CDR3 spans 14 amino acids.